The subject of this entry is one TCR beta chain. This CDR3 is built from 16 residues. The ends were cut back, 2 bases at V and 0 bases at J, with 8 bases in the middle. Looked up from germline, CDR1 is MNHEY and CDR2 is SVGAGI. This specimen comes from a study of T cells after yellow fever vaccination. General study results and limits: Bulk-population clonotypes that are abundant could appear as contaminants in FACS-sorted repertoires. The secondary response was weaker but peaked faster, day 5 versus 15. Among primary-vaccination clones, most reappeared after the booster, at just under 98% for CD4 and 88% for CD8.

TCRdb independently ran MiXCR on the 5' RACE reads; one entry per CDR3 protein. The sample holds under 55,000 distinct CDR3 sequences, about 6.6% seen once. This TCR was sampled from a young man who received the YFV17D yellow fever vaccine. The chain employs TRBV6-5 and TRBJ1-6; D is uncertain. Sequenced material: CD8+ T cells not binding an NS4B(214-222) dextramer, sorted from PBMCs, taken around 45 days after the first yellow fever vaccination. CDR3 protein: CASSYLGSSYNSPLHF. The CDR3 DNA reads as TGTGCCAGCAGTTACCTAGGGAGCTCCTATAATTCACCCCTCCACTTT.